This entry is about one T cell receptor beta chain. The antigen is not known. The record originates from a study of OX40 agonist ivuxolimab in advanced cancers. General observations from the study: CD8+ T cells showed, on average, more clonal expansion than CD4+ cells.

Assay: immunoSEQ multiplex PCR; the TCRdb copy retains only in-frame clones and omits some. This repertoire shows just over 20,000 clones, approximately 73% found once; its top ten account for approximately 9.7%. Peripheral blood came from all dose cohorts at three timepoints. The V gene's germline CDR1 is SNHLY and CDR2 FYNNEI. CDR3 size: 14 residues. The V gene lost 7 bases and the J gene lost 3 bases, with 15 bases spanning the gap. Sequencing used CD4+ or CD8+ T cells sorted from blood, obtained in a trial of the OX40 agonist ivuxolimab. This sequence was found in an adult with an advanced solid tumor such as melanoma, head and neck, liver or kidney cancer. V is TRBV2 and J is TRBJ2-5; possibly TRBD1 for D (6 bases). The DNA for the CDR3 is TGTGCCAGCAACGTACAGGGATCGGAAGAGACCCAGTACTTC. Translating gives CASNVQGSEETQYF. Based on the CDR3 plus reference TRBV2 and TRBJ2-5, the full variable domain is EPEVTQTPSHQVTQMGQEVILRCVPISNHLYFYWYRQILGQKVEFLVSFYNNEISEKSEIFDDQFSVERPDGSNFTLKIRSTKLEDSAMYFCASNVQGSEETQYFGPGTRLLVL.